This T cell receptor (beta chain) was profiled in a study of shared clonotypes between healthy human individuals. The CDR3 is 14 amino acids. Germline-derived CDR1 and CDR2 are SGHVS and FQNEAQ. Trimming removed 1 base from V and 6 bases from J, with 13 bases in between. Using immunoSEQ multiplex PCR, the repertoire was profiled, and TCRdb retains in-frame clones only, with some absent. This table holds 2 million to 3 million clones, more than 85% found once. This TCR was recovered from a man younger than 35 in good health. Some clones in this sample may be carry-over from other donors' samples. The sample consisted of naive CD4+ T cells from PBMCs. Subset here: CD45RA+ positively selected. This sequence joins TRBV7-8 and TRBJ2-7; the D is unclear. The CDR3 coding sequence is TGTGCCAGCAGCTTAGAAGGGTCGGCGAGCGAGCAGTACTTC. This sequence encodes CASSLEGSASEQYF. The variable domain in full, completed from reference TRBV7-8 and TRBJ2-7, reads GAGVSQSPRYKVAKRGQDVALRCDPISGHVSLFWYQQALGQGPEFLTYFQNEAQLDKSGLPSDRFFAERPEGSVSTLKIQRTQQEDSAVYLCASSLEGSASEQYFGPGTRLTVT.